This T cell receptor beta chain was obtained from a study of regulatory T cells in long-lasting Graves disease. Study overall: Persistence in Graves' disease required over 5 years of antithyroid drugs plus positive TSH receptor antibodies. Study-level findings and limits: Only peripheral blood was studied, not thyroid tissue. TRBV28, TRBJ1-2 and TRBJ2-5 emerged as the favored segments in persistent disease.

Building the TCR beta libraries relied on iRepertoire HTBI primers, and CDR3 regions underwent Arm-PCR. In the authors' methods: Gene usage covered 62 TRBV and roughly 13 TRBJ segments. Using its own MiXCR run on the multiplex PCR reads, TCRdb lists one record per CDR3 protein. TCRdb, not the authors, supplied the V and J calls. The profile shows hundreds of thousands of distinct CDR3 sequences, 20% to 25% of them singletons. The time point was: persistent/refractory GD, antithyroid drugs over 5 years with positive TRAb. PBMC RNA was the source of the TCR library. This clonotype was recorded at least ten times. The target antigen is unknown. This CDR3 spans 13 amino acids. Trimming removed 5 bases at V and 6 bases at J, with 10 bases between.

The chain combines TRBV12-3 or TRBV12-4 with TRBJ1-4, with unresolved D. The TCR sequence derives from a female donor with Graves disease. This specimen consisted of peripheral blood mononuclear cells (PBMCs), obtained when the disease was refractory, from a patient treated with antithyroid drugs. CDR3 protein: CASSPKKDEKLFF. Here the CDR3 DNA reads TGTGCCAGCAGTCCCAAGAAGGATGAAAAACTGTTTTTT.